This T cell receptor (beta chain) originates from a study of T cells in narcolepsy. Findings and limits, study-wide: Some memory CD4+ repertoires had no autoreactive clone sequences. Healthy controls reportedly lacked the autoreactive clonotypes serially found in patients' blood. HCRT-specific and TRIB2-specific autoreactive clonotypes appeared among same-patient CSF and blood CD4+ clonotypes.

Libraries were prepared by immunoSEQ multiplex PCR; TCRdb keeps only in-frame clonotypes and omits some of them. The sample yields approximately 31,000 clones, roughly 78% seen once. Details on this clone: Its antigen is still unknown.

This TCR came from a human donor with narcolepsy. The sequencing input was CD45RA- memory CD4+ T cells from PBMCs.

The CDR3, as DNA: TGTGCCAGCAGCAAAGCCCTAGGACCCTTCGGCGAGCAGTACTTC. Its translation: CASSKALGPFGEQYF. The chain couples TRBV7-9 to TRBJ2-7; D remains ambiguous. Between the trimmed V and J ends, which lost 5 bases and 6 bases, there was a span of 20 bases. Germline CDR1 SEHNR, CDR2 FQNEAQ (reference sequence). The CDR3 sequence is 15 residues long.